These T cell receptor beta chains were read from a single sample in a study of cytomegalovirus exposure and HLA in healthy donors. Clones were read by immunoSEQ multiplex PCR, and TCRdb kept only the in-frame ones, dropping some. The sample holds 150,000 to 200,000 clones; roughly 73% are singletons and the top ten take over 1.5%. The sequenced material came from PBMCs. These receptors were collected from a woman aged 25-40 years in good health and CMV-seronegative. Both conserved end residues are part of each CDR3. The D gene is left open where the match is weak. Rows give clone size only sometimes, using once, few, many, or a class for an expanded clone.

TRBV7-6	.	TRBJ1-3	.	CASSSSGVGNTIYF	TGTGCCAGCAGCTCCTCGGGGGTGGGAAACACCATATATTTT
TRBV14	.	TRBJ2-2	TRBD1	CASSQRTGTVFGTGELFF	TGTGCCAGCAGCCAGAGAACCGGGACAGTATTTGGGACCGGGGAGCTGTTTTTT
TRBV10-2	.	TRBJ1-2	.	CASSKHGGYTF	TGCGCCAGTAGCAAACACGGGGGCTACACCTTC
TRBV4-2	few	TRBJ2-1	TRBD2	CASKGTSGSSYNEQFF	TGTGCCAGCAAAGGGACTAGCGGGAGCTCCTACAATGAGCAGTTCTTC
TRBV7-3	.	TRBJ1-6	TRBD1	CASSLLGQGNSPLHF	TGTGCCAGCAGCTTACTCGGACAGGGTAATTCACCCCTCCACTTT
TRBV6-1	few	TRBJ2-5	TRBD2	CASSDASERGSRRETQYF	TGTGCCAGCAGTGACGCGAGTGAGCGGGGGTCTCGAAGAGAGACCCAGTACTTC
TRBV6-5	.	TRBJ2-7	.	CASSLGQTYEQYF	TGTGCCAGCAGTCTGGGGCAAACCTACGAGCAGTACTTC
TRBV9	.	TRBJ2-5	.	CASSVGPARETQYF	TGTGCCAGCAGCGTAGGCCCCGCTAGGGAGACCCAGTACTTC
TRBV9	.	TRBJ2-1	.	CASSQTGVPEQFF	.
TRBV19	.	TRBJ1-2	.	CASNPGGLRGYGYTF	TGTGCCAGTAACCCCGGGGGTTTGCGTGGCTATGGCTACACCTTC
TRBV19	.	TRBJ1-1	TRBD1	CASSTRQGTEAFF	TGTGCCAGTAGTACTAGACAGGGCACTGAAGCTTTCTTT
TRBV5-6	.	TRBJ1-6	TRBD1	CASSMTGRSNSPLHF	TGTGCCAGCAGTATGACAGGGAGATCAAATTCACCCCTCCACTTT
TRBV27	.	TRBJ1-2	TRBD1	CASSRKPGQGNYGYTF	TGTGCCAGCAGTCGCAAACCGGGACAGGGAAACTATGGCTACACCTTC
TRBV6-4	.	TRBJ2-5	TRBD2	CASSDSKGTSGGNQETQYF	TGTGCCAGCAGTGACTCGAAGGGGACTAGCGGGGGGAACCAAGAGACCCAGTACTTC
TRBV19	.	TRBJ1-1	.	CASSTYRYTEAFF	TGTGCCAGTAGTACCTACAGGTATACTGAAGCTTTCTTT
TRBV7-2	.	TRBJ2-2	TRBD2	CASSQAGGQVGELFF	TGTGCCAGCAGCCAAGCGGGGGGGCAGGTCGGGGAGCTGTTTTTT
TRBV5-1	.	TRBJ2-5	TRBD2	CASSLSGRAGQETQYF	TGCGCCAGCAGCTTGAGCGGGAGGGCCGGGCAAGAGACCCAGTACTTC
TRBV15	few	TRBJ1-6	TRBD1	CATSRDSLEGADSPLHF	TGTGCCACCAGCAGAGATAGTTTAGAGGGGGCGGATTCACCCCTCCACTTT
TRBV2	.	TRBJ1-2	.	CASSEAGGYGYTF	TGTGCCAGCAGTGAAGCAGGGGGCTATGGCTACACCTTC
TRBV18	.	TRBJ2-7	TRBD2	CASSPLPTSGEQYF	TGTGCCAGCTCACCACTACCGACTAGCGGTGAGCAGTACTTC
TRBV18	few	TRBJ1-2	.	CASSLQGSLNYGYTF	TGTGCCAGCTCCCTCCAGGGGTCCCTAAACTATGGCTACACCTTC
TRBV2	.	TRBJ2-1	.	CASLAVGNEQFF	TGTGCCAGCTTGGCGGTCGGCAATGAGCAGTTCTTC
TRBV27	.	TRBJ1-5	.	CASSPSYSNQPQHF	TGTGCCAGCAGCCCCTCTTATAGCAATCAGCCCCAGCATTTT
TRBV4-2	.	TRBJ2-7	TRBD1	CASSPPPGTGSYEQYF	TGTGCCAGCAGCCCCCCTCCGGGGACAGGCTCCTACGAGCAGTACTTC
TRBV7-2	.	TRBJ2-7	TRBD1	CASSRQGSYEQYF	TGTGCCAGCAGCCGACAGGGCTCCTACGAGCAGTACTTC
TRBV11-3	.	TRBJ2-1	TRBD2	CASSLGTSYNEQFF	TGTGCCAGCAGCTTAGGGACTAGCTACAATGAGCAGTTCTTC
TRBV19	.	TRBJ2-2	.	CASTPRNYWTGELFF	TGTGCCAGTACCCCCCGGAACTATTGGACCGGGGAGCTGTTTTTT
TRBV5-1	.	TRBJ2-3	.	CASSVGPRDSYTDTQYF	TGCGCCAGCAGCGTGGGGCCTCGGGACTCCTATACCGATACGCAGTATTTT
TRBV19	.	TRBJ2-3	.	CASSGALRTDTQYF	TGTGCCAGTAGTGGGGCACTACGCACAGATACGCAGTATTTT
TRBV25-1	.	TRBJ1-1	.	CASSRGAAWAEAFF	TGTGCCAGCAGCCGAGGAGCCGCTTGGGCTGAAGCTTTCTTT
TRBV9	.	TRBJ2-1	TRBD2	CASSPRGSMAGVYNEQFF	TGTGCCAGCAGCCCCCGGGGGTCTATGGCGGGAGTTTACAATGAGCAGTTCTTC
TRBV7-2	.	TRBJ2-7	TRBD2	CASSLLGTSGTTYEQYF	TGTGCCAGCAGCTTATTGGGGACTAGCGGGACCACCTACGAGCAGTACTTC
TRBV5-6	once	TRBJ2-7	TRBD1	CASSGTGTGGYEQYF	TGTGCCAGCAGCGGTACCGGGACAGGGGGCTACGAGCAGTACTTC
TRBV5-1	once	TRBJ1-1	.	CASSGLTGPNTEAFF	TGCGCCAGCAGCGGACTGACAGGCCCCAACACTGAAGCTTTCTTT
TRBV27	.	TRBJ2-5	.	CASSLPQVSQETQYF	TGTGCCAGCAGTCTCCCACAGGTCAGCCAAGAGACCCAGTACTTC
TRBV30	.	TRBJ1-2	TRBD1	CAWTAGHRGDYGYTF	TGTGCCTGGACTGCGGGACACAGGGGAGACTATGGCTACACCTTC
TRBV7-9	few	TRBJ1-3	TRBD1	CASSIRDQGAGNTIYF	TGTGCCAGCAGCATCAGGGACCAGGGGGCTGGAAACACCATATATTTT
TRBV27	.	TRBJ1-6	TRBD1	CASSPSDRGRSPLHF	TGTGCCAGCAGCCCGTCAGACAGGGGAAGATCACCCCTCCACTTT